The 2 T cell receptor beta chains below come from one sample, sequenced in a study of T-cell reconstitution after alpha-beta-depleted transplantation in children. Unique molecular identifiers featured in how the TCRbeta library was prepared. TCRdb reprocessed the PCR reads with MiXCR, giving one entry per CDR3 protein. The table includes about 640,000 distinct CDR3 sequences, 16% detected once. The sequenced sample was PBMCs from the stem cell graft donor, obtained from the stem cell graft. All receptors come from a human donor who donated a stem cell graft to a child with acute myeloid leukemia.

This clonotype was counted a few times. The chain links TRBV25-1 to TRBJ2-5; 9 bases map to TRBD1. Germline CDR1 and CDR2: MGHDK and SYGVNS. With 5 bases clipped from V and 4 bases from J, the junction kept 5 bases outside the gene matches. This CDR3 spans 14 amino acids. DNA of the CDR3: TGTGCCAGCAGTCAGACAGGGGGGGGAGAGACCCAGTACTTC. Its translation is CASSQTGGGETQYF.

This clonotype has ten or more counts. The CDR3 is CSARVRQGRSYEQYF. In DNA, the CDR3 is TGCAGTGCTAGAGTCCGACAGGGACGCTCCTACGAGCAGTACTTC. The rearrangement links TRBV20-1 to TRBJ2-7; 7 positions agree with TRBD1. CDR1 is DFQATT and CDR2 is SNEGSKA in the germline V gene (reference sequence). The CDR3 length is 15 residues. V lost 1 base, J lost 0 bases, and 6 bases stayed unmatched.